This T cell receptor (beta chain) was observed in a study of blood T cell repertoires in COVID-19. Study-wide background: The United States, Italy and Spain provided the acute and convalescent COVID-19 samples.

Sequencing was performed with immunoSEQ multiplex PCR; in TCRdb, only in-frame clones are kept and a portion is missing. The table shows roughly 380,000 clones, with roughly 85% occurring only once. This clone has just one count. Germline assignment: CDR1 SGHRS and CDR2 YFSETQ. V lost 2 bases to trimming and J lost 3 bases; unmatched junction nucleotides: 1. CDR3 length: 14 residues. The sequencing sample was made of peripheral blood. The clonotype comes from a woman aged 18 to 35 with acute or convalescent COVID-19. The chain links TRBV5-1 to TRBJ2-2; TRBD1 matches at 7 bases. The CDR3 DNA is TGCGCCAGCAGCTTCGACAGGGACACCGGGGAGCTGTTTTTT. Its protein product is CASSFDRDTGELFF.